This T cell receptor beta chain was retrieved from a study of blood T cell repertoires in COVID-19. Germline values: CDR1 SNHLY, CDR2 FYNNEI. The CDR3 consists of 13 residues. With 2 bases removed from V and 2 bases from J, the gap between germline ends came to 6 bases. This clone was seen just once. Per the study methods: Estimated nucleated cell counts came from reference gene primer amplification. The protocol was immunoSEQ multiplex PCR, while the TCRdb copy is restricted to in-frame clones and leaves out a portion. V, J and clone size are those of that table, while D and trimming were read from the DNA. Of fewer than 200,000 clones in the sample, more than 80% were seen once. Patients in Seattle were enrolled during active infection, then followed longitudinally.

The clonotype comes from a woman in her thirties or forties with COVID-19, enrolled during active disease. The chain uses TRBV2 and TRBJ1-1; perhaps TRBD1 as D (5 bases). Input material: peripheral blood. CDR3 DNA: TGTGCCAGCAGTGAACAGGGCAACACTGAAGCTTTCTTT. Translation gives CASSEQGNTEAFF.